This T cell receptor (beta chain) was sequenced in a study of identical twins. Only healthy Caucasians were included as donors. This clonotype was seen only a few times. The antigen is unknown. One junction end disagrees with the germline gene, perhaps due to a read error. CDR1 and CDR2 (germline): SGHTA, FQGNSA. The CDR3 is 15 residues long. TCRdb independently ran MiXCR on the 5' RACE reads; one entry per CDR3 protein. The data show about 210,000 distinct CDR3 sequences, with roughly 10% seen just once and around 5.1% held by the top ten. Points from the study as a whole: It was cross-sectional statistical analysis, not following the same donors, that the conclusions relied on.

J is TRBJ2-1 and V is TRBV7-2; 10 bases are a match to TRBD2. The clonotype originates from a woman aged 18-29 years in good health. Sample: memory (CD45RO+) T cells sorted from blood. This chain's CDR3 is CASSLAGVVYNEQFF. The CDR3 region has the DNA TGTGCCAGCAGCCTAGCGGGGGTTGTCTACAATGAGCAGTTCTTC. Complete variable domain (other parts from reference TRBV7-2 and TRBJ2-1): GAGVSQSPSNKVTEKGKDVELRCDPISGHTALYWYRQSLGQGLEFLIYFQGNSAPDKSGLPSDRFSAERTGGSVSTLTIQRTQQEDSAVYLCASSLAGVVYNEQFFGPGTRLTVL.